This T cell receptor beta chain was recorded in a study of blood T cell repertoires in COVID-19. This table comes from immunoSEQ multiplex PCR, and its TCRdb copy is limited to in-frame clones, with some not included. The sample yields about 98,000 clones, more than 75% seen once. Germline assignment: CDR1 SGHTA and CDR2 FQGNSA. The CDR3 is made up of 12 amino acids. The germline V and J ends were trimmed by 5 bases and 7 bases, with 12 bases remaining between them. This clonotype originated in a man between 50 and 59 years old with acute or convalescent COVID-19. Sequencing used peripheral blood. The chain couples TRBV7-2 to TRBJ2-7, with D possibly being TRBD2 (5 bases). CDR3 bases: TGTGCCAGCAGCGGGTTCGGGGTTGAGCAGTACTTC. Protein: CASSGFGVEQYF.